One sample yielded the 18 T cell receptor beta chains listed below, sequenced in a study of blood T cell repertoires in COVID-19 (dated by TCRdb to 2018 to 2020). The library was obtained by the immunoSEQ multiplex PCR assay. This is the immuneACCESS table as TCRdb keeps it, with only in-frame sequences that have V and J called. A part of the clones is gone; compared with another copy, unresolved V genes explain less than half, and the rest is unexplained. The sample yields approximately 320,000 clones; roughly 85% were counted once. The top ten constitute 6% to 9% of the sample. The specimen was peripheral blood. These receptors were collected from a human donor in a cohort sampled during active COVID-19.

A few counts support this clone. Distinct nucleotide sequences in the sample also encode this CDR3. CDR3 in DNA: TGCAGCGTTGAAGGCCGAGGCACTGAAGCTTTCTTT. As protein: CSVEGRGTEAFF. V and J are TRBV29-1 and TRBJ1-1; the D is unclear. Germline lookup yields CDR1 SQVTM and CDR2 ANQGSEA. CDR3 length: 12 residues. The V end was cut by 1 base, the J end by 4 bases, with 7 bases between.

The chain uses TRBV3-1 (or the pseudogene TRBV3-2) and TRBJ1-5; no clear D gene. Looked up from germline, CDR1 is LGHDT and CDR2 is YNNKEL (reference sequence). Trimming removed 8 bases at V and 2 bases at J, with 13 bases between. This CDR3 is built from 14 residues. The CDR3 region has the DNA TGTGCCAGCGGTCGTGGCTTCGGCAATCAGCCCCAGCATTTT. The encoded protein is CASGRGFGNQPQHF.

The chain employs TRBV3-1 (or the pseudogene TRBV3-2) and TRBJ2-1; 7 positions match TRBD2. J gave up 8 bases and V 5 bases, and 9 bases lay outside the gene matches. Germline CDR1 and CDR2: LGHDT and YNNKEL (reference sequence). The CDR3 has 14 amino acids. The CDR3 DNA follows: TGTGCCAGCAGCTATTCCGGGACTAATCATGAGCAGTTCTTC. Protein product: CASSYSGTNHEQFF.

On this clone: This sample also contains other DNA sequences that code for the same CDR3. This chain connects TRBV18 to TRBJ1-1; D is uncertain. Germline V lookup: CDR1 KGHSH, CDR2 LQKENI. The CDR3 has 15 residues. V lost 0 bases, J lost 0 bases, and 8 bases lay in between. The CDR3 spells CASSPPAGMNTEAFF. The DNA of the CDR3 is TGTGCCAGCTCACCACCAGCCGGTATGAACACTGAAGCTTTCTTT.

The V gene is TRBV12-3 or TRBV12-4, the J gene TRBJ1-6; no firm D call. With 1 base removed from V and 9 bases from J, the gap between germline ends came to 4 bases. The CDR3 runs to 12 residues. As DNA, the CDR3 is TGTGCCAGCAGTTTAGTCGGTTCACCCCTCCACTTT. Encoded protein: CASSLVGSPLHF.

The V gene is TRBV24-1, the J gene TRBJ1-4; D is possibly TRBD1 (5 bases). Germline lookup yields CDR1 KGHDR and CDR2 SFDVKD. V lost 4 bases, J lost 7 bases, and 9 bases lay in between. This CDR3 comprises 13 residues. The CDR3 DNA reads as TGTGCCACCAGTGAGTCAGGGATTGAAAAACTGTTTTTT. Amino acids: CATSESGIEKLFF.

Many counts were recorded for this clone. The V and J genes are TRBV7-9 and TRBJ2-7; TRBD2 matches 9 bases. The germline CDR1 and CDR2 sequences are SEHNR and FQNEAQ (reference sequence). Losses at the gene ends were 0 bases for V and 6 bases for J; bases not matched to a gene: 9. CDR3 size: 16 residues. CDR3 coding DNA: TGTGCCAGCAGCTTAGCTCGTCGAGCGGGGGGCGGCGAGCAGTACTTC. This sequence encodes CASSLARRAGGGEQYF.

This clone was counted a single time. The V call is TRBV5-1, the J call TRBJ2-7; a weak D match, TRBD1 (6 bases). This CDR3 has 16 residues. Germline CDR1 and CDR2: SGHRS and YFSETQ. With 0 bases removed from V and 3 bases from J, the gap between germline ends came to 16 bases. The CDR3 DNA is TGCGCCAGCAGCTTGGGGACCCTGGGGGCTTACTACGAGCAGTACTTC. It yields the protein CASSLGTLGAYYEQYF.

The chain links TRBV5-5 to TRBJ1-2; 8 bases map to TRBD1. There are 15 residues in the CDR3. The germline V gene has CDR1 SGHKS and CDR2 YYEKEE (reference sequence). Trimming took 4 bases from V and 8 from J; bases not matched to a gene: 13. The CDR3 nucleotides read TGTGCCAGCAGCCCGACAGGGGATCCATTCCGCGGCTACACCTTC. Translating gives CASSPTGDPFRGYTF.

CDR3 loop: CASSPGTGSIAGANVLTF. In nucleotides, the CDR3 is TGTGCCAGCTCACCAGGGACAGGATCTATAGCTGGGGCCAACGTCCTGACTTTC. The V gene is TRBV18, the J gene TRBJ2-6; 8 bases fit TRBD1. V dropped 2 bases and J dropped 2; count of bases not matched to a gene: 8. Per the germline V gene, CDR1 is KGHSH and CDR2 is LQKENI. The CDR3 spans 18 residues. Filled out from reference TRBV18 and TRBJ2-6, the complete variable domain reads NAGVMQNPRHLVRRRGQEARLRCSPMKGHSHVYWYRQLPEEGLKFMVYLQKENIIDESGMPKERFSAEFPKEGPSILRIQQVVRGDSAAYFCASSPGTGSIAGANVLTFGAGSRLTVL.

This clone occurred once. The rearrangement links TRBV28 to TRBJ1-5; D gene ambiguous. Trimming cost V 5 bases and J 1 base, with 15 bases left between them. Germline CDR1 is MDHEN and CDR2 is SYDVKM. The CDR3 covers 16 residues. The CDR3: CASSRAPVMSNQPQHF. The CDR3 DNA follows: TGTGCCAGCAGTCGTGCCCCGGTAATGAGCAATCAGCCCCAGCATTTT.

The chain combines TRBV18 with TRBJ2-7; possibly TRBD1 for D (6 bases). The germline CDR1 and CDR2 sequences are KGHSH and LQKENI. The CDR3 has 14 residues. The V and J ends lost 3 bases and 0 bases respectively, with 9 bases between them. The DNA of the CDR3 is TGTGCCAGCTCACCGGACAGTAACTCCTACGAGCAGTACTTC. Protein: CASSPDSNSYEQYF.

CDR3 DNA: TGTGCCAGCAGCCAAACCGGGACAGACTACTACGAGCAGTACTTC. Protein sequence: CASSQTGTDYYEQYF. The rearrangement links TRBV4-2 to TRBJ2-7; 7 bases are a match to TRBD1. The ends lost 2 bases at V and 3 bases at J; junction bases unmatched: 7. The CDR3 contains 15 residues. Germline CDR1 reads LGHNA; CDR2 reads YNFKEQ.

This clone was recorded once. This chain connects TRBV2 to TRBJ2-7; tentatively, D is TRBD1 (6 bases). Germline V gene data show CDR1 as SNHLY and CDR2 as FYNNEI. V dropped 6 bases and J dropped 1 base, with 13 bases sitting between them. The CDR3 has 14 amino acids. The CDR3 DNA is TGTGCCAGCAGCTCCCGGGACATTTCCTACGAGCAGTACTTC. The encoded protein is CASSSRDISYEQYF.

V is TRBV19 and J is TRBJ1-4; 11 bases align to TRBD1. J gave up 8 bases and V 6 bases, and 17 bases lay outside the gene matches. Germline V lookup: CDR1 LNHDA, CDR2 SQIVND (reference sequence). This CDR3 has 18 residues. The CDR3 DNA reads TGTGCCAGTAGCCGGACAGGGGGCGATTGGGCGCGGGGGGAAAAACTGTTTTTT. It is translated as CASSRTGGDWARGEKLFF.

This sequence joins TRBV20-1 and TRBJ1-4, with 10 bases aligning to TRBD1. CDR3 length: 14 amino acids. Germline trimming cut 3 bases from V and 6 bases from J; bases unmatched to any gene: 4. The germline gives CDR1 DFQATT, CDR2 SNEGSKA (reference sequence). The CDR3 nucleotides are TGCAGTGCTAGTTTGGGGACAGGGGATGAAAAACTGTTTTTT. Translation gives CSASLGTGDEKLFF.

The rearrangement joins TRBV27 to TRBJ1-2, with 10 nucleotides matching TRBD1. The germline V gene has CDR1 MNHEY and CDR2 SMNVEV (reference sequence). The CDR3 contains 16 residues. V was clipped by 4 bases and J by 4 bases; unmatched bases: 9. CDR3 DNA: TGTGCCAGCAGTTCCACAAGGGGACAGGGGCGCTATGGCTACACCTTC. Protein: CASSSTRGQGRYGYTF.

The chain is built from TRBV21-1 and TRBJ1-2. TRBV21-1 is a documented pseudogene. There are 15 residues in the CDR3. CDR3 protein: CASSKYPEAHYGYTF. The CDR3, as DNA: TGTGCCAGCAGCAAATATCCGGAGGCCCACTATGGCTACACCTTC.